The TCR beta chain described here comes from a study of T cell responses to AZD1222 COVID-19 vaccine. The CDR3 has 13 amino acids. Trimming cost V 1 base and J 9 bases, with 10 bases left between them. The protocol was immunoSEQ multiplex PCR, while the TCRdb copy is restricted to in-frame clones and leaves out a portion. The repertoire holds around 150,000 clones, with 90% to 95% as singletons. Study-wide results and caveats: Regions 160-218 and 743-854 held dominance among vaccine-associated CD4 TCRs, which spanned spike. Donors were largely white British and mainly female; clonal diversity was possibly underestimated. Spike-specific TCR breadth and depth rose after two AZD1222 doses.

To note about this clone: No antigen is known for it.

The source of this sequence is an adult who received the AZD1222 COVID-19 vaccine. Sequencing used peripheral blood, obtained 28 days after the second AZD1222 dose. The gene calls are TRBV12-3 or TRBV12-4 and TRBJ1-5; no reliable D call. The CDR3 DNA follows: TGTGCCAGCAGTTTAGGAGGATCGGCGCCCCAGCATTTT. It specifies CASSLGGSAPQHF.